This TCR beta chain was observed in a study of blood T cell repertoires in COVID-19. Profiling relied on immunoSEQ multiplex PCR, and the TCRdb table lists in-frame clones only, not all of them. Here the sample spans around 60,000 clones, 65% to 90% being singletons. The sequence came from a woman aged 55-70 years with acute or convalescent COVID-19. What was sequenced was peripheral blood.

CDR3 sequence: CASSLRDNIDNEQFF. In nucleotides, the CDR3 is TGTGCCAGCAGTCTCCGGGATAATATAGACAATGAGCAGTTCTTC. This chain joins TRBV7-9 and TRBJ2-1; D perhaps matches TRBD2 (5 bases). Germline V gene sequence: CDR1 SEHNR, CDR2 FQNEAQ (reference sequence). Trimming cost V 6 bases and J 5 bases, with 17 bases left between them. The CDR3 loop spans 15 amino acids.